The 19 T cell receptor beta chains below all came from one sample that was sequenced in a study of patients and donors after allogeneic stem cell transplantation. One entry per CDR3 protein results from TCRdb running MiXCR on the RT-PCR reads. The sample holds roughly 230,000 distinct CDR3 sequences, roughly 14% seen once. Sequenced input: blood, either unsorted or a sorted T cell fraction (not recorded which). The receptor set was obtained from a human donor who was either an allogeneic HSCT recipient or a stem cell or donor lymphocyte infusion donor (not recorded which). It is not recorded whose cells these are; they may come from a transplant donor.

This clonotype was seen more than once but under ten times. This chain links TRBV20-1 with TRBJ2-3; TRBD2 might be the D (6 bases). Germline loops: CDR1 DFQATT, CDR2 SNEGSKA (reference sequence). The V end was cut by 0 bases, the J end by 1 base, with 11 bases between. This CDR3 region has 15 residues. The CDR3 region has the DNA TGCAGTGCTAGAGATCTGGGGGAGGGCACAGATACGCAGTATTTT. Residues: CSARDLGEGTDTQYF.

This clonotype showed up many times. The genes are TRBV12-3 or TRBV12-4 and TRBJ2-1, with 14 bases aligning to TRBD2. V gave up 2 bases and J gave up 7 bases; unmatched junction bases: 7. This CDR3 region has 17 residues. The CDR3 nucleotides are TGTGCCAGCAGTTTAAGGACGACTAGCGGGAGGGAAAATGAGCAGTTCTTC. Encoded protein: CASSLRTTSGRENEQFF.

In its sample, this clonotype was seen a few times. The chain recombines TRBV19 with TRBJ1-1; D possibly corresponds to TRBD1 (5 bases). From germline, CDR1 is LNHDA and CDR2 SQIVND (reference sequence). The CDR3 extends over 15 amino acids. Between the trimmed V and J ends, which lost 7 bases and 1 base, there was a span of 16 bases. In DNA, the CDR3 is TGTGCCAGTACCCCCCCGGGACGGAAGAACACTGAAGCTTTCTTT. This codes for CASTPPGRKNTEAFF.

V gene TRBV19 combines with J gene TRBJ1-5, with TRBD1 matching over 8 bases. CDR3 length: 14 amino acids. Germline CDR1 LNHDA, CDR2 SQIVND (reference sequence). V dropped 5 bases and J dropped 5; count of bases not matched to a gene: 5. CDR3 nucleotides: TGTGCCAGTAGTGGACAGGGCGCCTATCAGCCCCAGCATTTT. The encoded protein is CASSGQGAYQPQHF. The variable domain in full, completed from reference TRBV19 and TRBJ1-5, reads DGGITQSPKYLFRKEGQNVTLSCEQNLNHDAMYWYRQDPGQGLRLIYYSQIVNDFQKGDIAEGYSVSREKKESFPLTVTSAQKNPTAFYLCASSGQGAYQPQHFGDGTRLSIL.

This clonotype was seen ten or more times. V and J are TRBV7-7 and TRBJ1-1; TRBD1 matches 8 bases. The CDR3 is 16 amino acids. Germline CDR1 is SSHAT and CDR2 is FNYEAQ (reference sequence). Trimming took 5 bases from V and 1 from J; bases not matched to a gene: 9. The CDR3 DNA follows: TGTGCCAGCAGCCCCCCCCCGACAGGGGAGAACACTGAAGCTTTCTTT. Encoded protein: CASSPPPTGENTEAFF.

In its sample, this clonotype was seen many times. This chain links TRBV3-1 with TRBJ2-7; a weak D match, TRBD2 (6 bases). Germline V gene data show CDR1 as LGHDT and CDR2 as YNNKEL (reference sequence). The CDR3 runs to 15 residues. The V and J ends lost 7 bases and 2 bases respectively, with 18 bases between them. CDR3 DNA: TGTGCCAGCACCCCCAGCCATAGCGGCACCTACGAGCAGTACTTC. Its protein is CASTPSHSGTYEQYF.

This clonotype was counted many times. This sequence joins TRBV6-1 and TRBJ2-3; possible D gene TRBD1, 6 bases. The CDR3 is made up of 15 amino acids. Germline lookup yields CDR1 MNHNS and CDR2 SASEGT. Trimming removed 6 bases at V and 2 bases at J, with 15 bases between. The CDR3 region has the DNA TGTGCCAGCAGAGACGACAGGAAGAACACAGATACGCAGTATTTT. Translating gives CASRDDRKNTDTQYF.

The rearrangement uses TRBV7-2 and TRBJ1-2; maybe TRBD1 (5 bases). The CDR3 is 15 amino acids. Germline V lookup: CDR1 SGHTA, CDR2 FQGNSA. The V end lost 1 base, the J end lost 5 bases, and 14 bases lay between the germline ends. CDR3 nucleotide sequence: TGTGCCAGCAGCTTAGACCGGGGCCAGACGTATGGCTACACCTTC. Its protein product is CASSLDRGQTYGYTF. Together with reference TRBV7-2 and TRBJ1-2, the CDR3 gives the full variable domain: GAGVSQSPSNKVTEKGKDVELRCDPISGHTALYWYRQSLGQGLEFLIYFQGNSAPDKSGLPSDRFSAERTGGSVSTLTIQRTQQEDSAVYLCASSLDRGQTYGYTFGSGTRLTVV.

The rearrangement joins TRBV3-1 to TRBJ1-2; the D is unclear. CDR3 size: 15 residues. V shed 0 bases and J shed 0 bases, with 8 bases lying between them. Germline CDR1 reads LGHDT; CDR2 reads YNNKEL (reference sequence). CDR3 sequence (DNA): TGTGCCAGCAGCCAAGATCGACGGACTAACTATGGCTACACCTTC. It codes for CASSQDRRTNYGYTF.

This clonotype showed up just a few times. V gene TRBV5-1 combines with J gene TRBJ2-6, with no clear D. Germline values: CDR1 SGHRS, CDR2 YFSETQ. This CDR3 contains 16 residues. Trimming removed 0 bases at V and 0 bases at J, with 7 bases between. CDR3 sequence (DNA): TGCGCCAGCAGCTTGGGGAGCCTCTCTGGGGCCAACGTCCTGACTTTC. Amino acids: CASSLGSLSGANVLTF.

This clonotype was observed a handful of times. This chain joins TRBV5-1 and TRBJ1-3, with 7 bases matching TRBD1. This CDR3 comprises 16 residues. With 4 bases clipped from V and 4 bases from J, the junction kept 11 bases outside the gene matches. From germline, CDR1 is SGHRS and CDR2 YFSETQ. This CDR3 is CASSVDPGGSGNTIYF. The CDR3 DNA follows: TGCGCCAGCAGCGTCGATCCAGGGGGTTCAGGAAACACCATATATTTT.

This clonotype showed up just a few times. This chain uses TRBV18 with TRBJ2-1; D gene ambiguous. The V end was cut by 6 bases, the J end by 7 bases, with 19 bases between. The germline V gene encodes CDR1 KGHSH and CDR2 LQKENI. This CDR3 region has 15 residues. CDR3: CASSLSSPPGNEQFF. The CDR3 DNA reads TGTGCCAGCTCCCTAAGCAGCCCCCCCGGGAATGAGCAGTTCTTC.

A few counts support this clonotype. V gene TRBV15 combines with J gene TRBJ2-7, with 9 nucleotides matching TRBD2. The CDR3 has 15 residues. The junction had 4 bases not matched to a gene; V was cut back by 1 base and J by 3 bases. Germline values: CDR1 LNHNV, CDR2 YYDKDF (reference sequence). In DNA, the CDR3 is TGTGCCACCAGCAGAGCCGCGGGAGGGAACTACGAGCAGTACTTC. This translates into CATSRAAGGNYEQYF.

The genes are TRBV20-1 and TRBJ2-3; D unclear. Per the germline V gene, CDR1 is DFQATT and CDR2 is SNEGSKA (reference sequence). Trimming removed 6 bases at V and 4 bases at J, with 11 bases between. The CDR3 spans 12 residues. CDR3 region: CSALPGADTQYF. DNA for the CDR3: TGCAGTGCCCTCCCTGGCGCAGATACGCAGTATTTT.

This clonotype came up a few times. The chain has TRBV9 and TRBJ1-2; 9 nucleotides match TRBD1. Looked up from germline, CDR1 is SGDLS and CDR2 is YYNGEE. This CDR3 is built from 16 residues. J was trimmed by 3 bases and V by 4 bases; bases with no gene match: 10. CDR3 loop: CASSQTKTGGDYGYTF. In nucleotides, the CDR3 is TGTGCCAGCAGCCAAACGAAAACAGGGGGCGACTATGGCTACACCTTC.

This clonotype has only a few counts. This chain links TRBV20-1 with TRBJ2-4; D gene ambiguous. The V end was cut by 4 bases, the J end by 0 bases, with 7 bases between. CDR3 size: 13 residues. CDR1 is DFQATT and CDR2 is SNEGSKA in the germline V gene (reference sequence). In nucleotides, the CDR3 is TGCAGTGCTACCGCACTAGCCAAAAACATTCAGTACTTC. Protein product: CSATALAKNIQYF.

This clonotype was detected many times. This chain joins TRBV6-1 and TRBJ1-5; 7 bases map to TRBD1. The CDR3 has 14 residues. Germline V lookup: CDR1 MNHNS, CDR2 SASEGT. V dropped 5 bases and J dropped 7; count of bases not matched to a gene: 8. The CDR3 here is CASSLTGSGQPQHF. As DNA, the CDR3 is TGTGCCAGCAGTCTGACAGGGTCAGGGCAGCCCCAGCATTTT.

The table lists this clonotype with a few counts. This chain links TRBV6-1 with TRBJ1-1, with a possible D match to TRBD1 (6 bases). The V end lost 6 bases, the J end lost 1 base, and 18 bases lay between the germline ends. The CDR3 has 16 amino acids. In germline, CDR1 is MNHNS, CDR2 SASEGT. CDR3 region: CASSQGRQAGNTEAFF. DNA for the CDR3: TGTGCCAGCAGCCAAGGGAGACAGGCGGGGAACACTGAAGCTTTCTTT.

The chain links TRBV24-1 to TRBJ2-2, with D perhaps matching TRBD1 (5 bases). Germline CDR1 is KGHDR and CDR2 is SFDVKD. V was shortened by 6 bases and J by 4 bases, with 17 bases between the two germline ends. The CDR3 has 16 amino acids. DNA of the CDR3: TGTGCCACCAGTCGCCCGCCCCCCCAGGGCACCGGGGAGCTGTTTTTT. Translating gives CATSRPPPQGTGELFF.